This TCR beta chain was sequenced during a study of OX40 agonist ivuxolimab in advanced cancers. Study background: In this cohort, patients received ivuxolimab, an agonistic anti-OX40 (CD134) antibody. Patients were dosed intravenously with ivuxolimab at 0.01 to 10 mg/kg every 2 weeks. Whole-study results and caveats: The average count of expanded clones was higher among CD8+ T cells than among CD4+.

In regard to this clone: Its antigen is undetermined.

Excluded were patients having autoimmune disease history or systemic immunosuppression. The data were produced by immunoSEQ multiplex PCR, yet TCRdb's version contains in-frame clones alone and is incomplete. The data contain some 80,000 clones, about 90% of them singletons. V lost 6 bases, J lost 0 bases, and 9 bases lay in between. The CDR3 consists of 14 residues. The germline CDR1 and CDR2 sequences are MNHEY and SMNVEV (reference sequence). The starting material was CD4+ or CD8+ T cells sorted from blood, obtained in a trial of the OX40 agonist ivuxolimab. The sequence came from an adult with an advanced solid tumor such as melanoma, head and neck, liver or kidney cancer. The V and J genes are TRBV27 and TRBJ2-1; D is perhaps TRBD2 (5 bases). CDR3 coding DNA: TGTGCCAGCAGAGCGGTCCCCTCCTACAATGAGCAGTTCTTC. Translated: CASRAVPSYNEQFF.